This T cell receptor (beta chain) emerged from a study of CXCR3-negative and CXCR3-positive naive CD8 T cells. The CDR3 covers 14 residues. Germline V gives CDR1 MNHNY, CDR2 SVGAGI (reference sequence). Preparation of TRB cDNA libraries relied on 5' RACE carrying UMI labels. TCRdb reprocessed the 5' RACE reads and stores each CDR3 protein as one record, lacking DNA. With 92,000 or so distinct CDR3 sequences in the sample, the ten largest clones hold around 1%. The sequence was obtained from a human donor in good health. Some clones in this sample may be carry-over from other donors' samples. The sample taken for sequencing was naive CXCR3- CD8+ T cells from blood. The subset here: CD45RO-CCR7+CD27+CD95- naive CD8+ T cells lacking CXCR3 (TNR3-). J is TRBJ1-4 and V is TRBV6-6. This CDR3 is CASRIQEGREKLFF.